This T cell receptor beta chain derives from a study of T cell responses to AZD1222 COVID-19 vaccine. Overall study results and limits: Reportedly, nearly half the spike-specific TCRs target unmutated variant regions.

Using immunoSEQ multiplex PCR, the repertoire was profiled, and TCRdb retains in-frame clones only, with some absent. This table holds tens of thousands of clones, 80% to 95% found once. As for this clone: Its matching antigen is unknown.

The V gene's germline CDR1 is KGHSH and CDR2 LQKENI. With 3 bases clipped from V and 1 base from J, the junction kept 5 bases outside the gene matches. This CDR3 is 16 amino acids long. The sequences come from peripheral blood, collected 28 days after the second AZD1222 dose. This TCR was recovered from an adult who received the AZD1222 COVID-19 vaccine. This chain joins TRBV18 and TRBJ1-1; 10 bases agree with TRBD1. The CDR3 bases are TGTGCCAGCTCACCCGATAGGACAGGGGGGAACACTGAAGCTTTCTTT. Its protein product is CASSPDRTGGNTEAFF.